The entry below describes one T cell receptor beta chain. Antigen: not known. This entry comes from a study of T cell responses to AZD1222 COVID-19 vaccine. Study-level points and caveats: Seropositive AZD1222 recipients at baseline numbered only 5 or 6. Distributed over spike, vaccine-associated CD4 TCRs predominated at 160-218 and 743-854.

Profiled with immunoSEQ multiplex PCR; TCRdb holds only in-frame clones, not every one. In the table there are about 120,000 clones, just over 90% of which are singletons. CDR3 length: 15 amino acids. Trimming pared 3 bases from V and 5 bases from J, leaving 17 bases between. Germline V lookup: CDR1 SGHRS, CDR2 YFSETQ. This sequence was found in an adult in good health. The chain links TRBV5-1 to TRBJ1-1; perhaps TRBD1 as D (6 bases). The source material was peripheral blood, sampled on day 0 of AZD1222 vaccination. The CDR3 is CASSSHNRVRTEAFF. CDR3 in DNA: TGCGCCAGCAGCTCACACAACAGGGTGAGGACTGAAGCTTTCTTT.